The 25 T cell receptor beta chains below come from one sample, sequenced in a study of blood T cell repertoires in COVID-19 (dated by TCRdb to 2020 to 2021). The library was produced with the immunoSEQ multiplex PCR assay. TCRdb limited this immuneACCESS table to in-frame rearrangements with V and J called. A share of clones is missing; checked studies link under half to unresolved V genes, and the rest is unexplained. The sample table records 250,000 to 300,000 clones; approximately 90% of these occur just once. The top ten hold 1.1% of the sample. Sequenced input: PBMCs or T cells enriched from blood (not recorded which). The origin of the receptors is a young woman who had recovered from COVID-19.

Here the CDR3 DNA reads TGTGCCAGTAGTGTGGCAGGGCCTTATGAAAAACTGTTTTTT. Translation gives CASSVAGPYEKLFF. This chain links TRBV19 with TRBJ1-4; tentative D call: TRBD1 (5 bases). Germline lookup yields CDR1 LNHDA and CDR2 SQIVND (reference sequence). This CDR3 has 14 amino acids. Trimming stripped 5 bases from V and 6 bases from J, with 13 bases between.

The V call is TRBV5-1, the J call TRBJ1-2, with a tentative D call TRBD1 (5 bases). Trimming shortened V by 4 bases and J by 4 bases, and 14 bases separated the two germline ends. CDR1 and CDR2 from the germline V gene are SGHRS and YFSETQ. This CDR3 is built from 14 residues. The CDR3 region has the DNA TGCGCCAGCAGCCCCGGCCAGGGAACCTATGGCTACACCTTC. Amino acids: CASSPGQGTYGYTF.

The chain links TRBV3-1 (or the pseudogene TRBV3-2) to TRBJ2-1, with 8 bases lining up with TRBD1. The CDR3 loop spans 14 amino acids. V shed 6 bases and J 7 bases; nucleotides not matched to a gene: 8. Germline lookup yields CDR1 LGHDT and CDR2 YNNKEL (reference sequence). The CDR3 coding sequence is TGTGCCAGCAGTCTCTCGTACAGGGGGAATGAGCAGTTCTTC. Its translation: CASSLSYRGNEQFF.

The chain couples TRBV7-2 to TRBJ2-7; D ambiguous. This CDR3 is 12 amino acids long. Germline V gene data show CDR1 as SGHTA and CDR2 as FQGNSA. V lost 3 bases and J 7 bases, leaving 10 bases between the germline ends. The CDR3: CASSFPPGEQYF. The CDR3 DNA follows: TGTGCCAGCAGCTTTCCGCCCGGTGAGCAGTACTTC.

This rearrangement joins TRBV3-1 (or the pseudogene TRBV3-2) to TRBJ2-1; D remains ambiguous. Germline-derived CDR1 and CDR2 are LGHDT and YNNKEL (reference sequence). The V gene lost 3 bases and the J gene lost 6 bases, with 6 bases spanning the gap. The CDR3 length is 12 residues. As DNA, the CDR3 is TGTGCCAGCAGCCATACAACCAATGAGCAGTTCTTC. Translation gives CASSHTTNEQFF.

The chain combines TRBV7-9 with TRBJ1-2; D unresolved. CDR3 length: 11 amino acids. V dropped 3 bases and J dropped 7 bases, with 6 bases sitting between them. CDR1 is SEHNR, CDR2 FQNEAQ, per germline (reference sequence). CDR3 in DNA: TGTGCCAGCAGCTTTAGTGGTGGCTACACCTTC. As protein: CASSFSGGYTF.

V usage is TRBV3-1 (or the pseudogene TRBV3-2) and J usage is TRBJ2-7; 8 nucleotides align to TRBD1. The CDR3 has 15 residues. The J segment lost 3 bases and the V segment lost 1 base, leaving 5 bases of the junction unmatched. The V gene's germline CDR1 is LGHDT and CDR2 YNNKEL (reference sequence). CDR3 residues: CASSQVTGGSYEQYF. CDR3 sequence (DNA): TGTGCCAGCAGCCAAGTAACAGGGGGTAGCTACGAGCAGTACTTC.

CDR3 nucleotide sequence: TGTGCCAGCAGCGGACGTGGGACAGAATGGGATGAAGCTTTCTTT. This codes for CASSGRGTEWDEAFF. V is TRBV9 and J is TRBJ1-1; 7 nucleotides align to TRBD1. The V and J ends lost 3 bases and 7 bases, in that order; junction bases with no gene match: 12. The CDR3 loop spans 15 amino acids. From germline, CDR1 is SGDLS and CDR2 YYNGEE.

The chain carries TRBV7-9 and TRBJ2-1, with 11 bases fitting TRBD1. After removal of 3 bases from V and 5 bases from J, the junction contained 6 bases not matched to a gene. Looked up from germline, CDR1 is SEHNR and CDR2 is FQNEAQ (reference sequence). This CDR3 is 16 amino acids long. CDR3 region: CASSLVGDRGNNEQFF. Here the CDR3 DNA reads TGTGCCAGCAGCTTGGTCGGGGACAGGGGGAACAATGAGCAGTTCTTC.

The chain has TRBV7-9 and TRBJ2-3; perhaps TRBD2 as D (6 bases). CDR1 and CDR2 (germline): SEHNR, FQNEAQ (reference sequence). CDR3 length equals 16 residues. V lost 3 bases and J 2 bases, leaving 15 bases between the germline ends. The CDR3 nucleotides read TGTGCCAGCAGCTTCCCTGGAGGGGACTCCACAGATACGCAGTATTTT. Encoded protein: CASSFPGGDSTDTQYF.

The chain recombines TRBV9 with TRBJ2-1, with TRBD2 matching over 9 bases. Germline V lookup: CDR1 SGDLS, CDR2 YYNGEE. J lost 9 bases, V lost 0 bases, and 7 bases had no gene match. The CDR3 length is 15 residues. In DNA, the CDR3 is TGTGCCAGCAGCGTAGAAGTAGCGGGAGTTTCTGAGCAGTTCTTC. This sequence encodes CASSVEVAGVSEQFF.

The chain has TRBV10-3 and TRBJ2-3, with D possibly TRBD1 on 6 matching bases. The V and J ends lost 2 bases and 1 base respectively, with 13 bases between them. The germline V gene has CDR1 ENHRY and CDR2 SYGVKD. The CDR3 is made up of 16 amino acids. The DNA of the CDR3 is TGTGCCATCAGTGAGAATGTAGCAGGGGGCACAGATACGCAGTATTTT. It is translated as CAISENVAGGTDTQYF.

J is TRBJ2-2 and V is TRBV2; 10 nucleotides line up with TRBD1. V was clipped by 5 bases and J by 5 bases; unmatched bases: 5. Looked up from germline, CDR1 is SNHLY and CDR2 is FYNNEI. The CDR3 contains 15 residues. The CDR3: CASSSGTGETGELFF. The CDR3 region has the DNA TGTGCCAGCAGTTCCGGGACAGGGGAAACCGGGGAGCTGTTTTTT.

This chain uses TRBV24-1 with TRBJ2-7; 13 bases match TRBD2. CDR3 length: 15 residues. The germline gives CDR1 KGHDR, CDR2 SFDVKD. V lost 5 bases, J lost 6 bases, and 6 bases stayed unmatched. The CDR3 sequence: CATSVGLAGVSEQYF. DNA of the CDR3: TGTGCCACCAGTGTCGGACTAGCGGGAGTTAGCGAGCAGTACTTC.

This clone appeared once. The chain is built from TRBV30 and TRBJ1-4, with D maybe TRBD1 (5 bases). Trimming left V 1 base short and J 11 bases short, with 11 bases between. The germline CDR1 and CDR2 sequences are GTSNPN and SVGIG (reference sequence). This CDR3 is built from 12 residues. CDR3 DNA: TGTGCCTGGAGTGAACAGGAGGGTAAACTGTTTTTT. It is translated as CAWSEQEGKLFF.

This chain links TRBV9 with TRBJ1-1; maybe TRBD1 (6 bases). The CDR3 consists of 13 residues. V lost 5 bases and J 7 bases, leaving 15 bases between the germline ends. CDR1 SGDLS and CDR2 YYNGEE come from the germline V gene. CDR3 protein: CASSPEGGIEAFF. The CDR3 DNA reads TGTGCCAGCAGTCCTGAGGGGGGGATTGAAGCTTTCTTT. Together with reference TRBV9 and TRBJ1-1, the CDR3 gives the full variable domain: DSGVTQTPKHLITATGQRVTLRCSPRSGDLSVYWYQQSLDQGLQFLIQYYNGEERAKGNILERFSAQQFPDLHSELNLSSLELGDSALYFCASSPEGGIEAFFGQGTRLTVV.

In this sample, this clone turned up once. V and J are TRBV25-1 and TRBJ1-2, with D possibly TRBD1 on 5 matching bases. Trimming took off 3 bases at V and 4 bases at J, with 15 bases between the two ends. The CDR3 totals 15 residues. Germline V gene sequence: CDR1 MGHDK, CDR2 SYGVNS. Written as DNA, the CDR3 is TGTGCCAGCAGTGATTCGACAGAGTTTGGCTATGGCTACACCTTC. This translates into CASSDSTEFGYGYTF.

This clone was detected only once. The chain uses TRBV28 and TRBJ2-5; D not resolved. V was cut by 4 bases and J by 2 bases, with 11 bases left in between. CDR3 length: 14 residues. CDR1 MDHEN and CDR2 SYDVKM come from the germline V gene. This CDR3 is CASSSAAKQETQYF. CDR3 sequence (DNA): TGTGCCAGCAGTTCGGCAGCGAAACAAGAGACCCAGTACTTC.

This rearrangement joins TRBV5-4 to TRBJ1-5, with 9 bases aligning to TRBD1. The CDR3 runs 15 residues. The germline CDR1 and CDR2 sequences are SGHNT and YYREEE (reference sequence). With 4 bases clipped from V and 5 bases from J, the junction kept 7 bases outside the gene matches. The CDR3 region has the DNA TGTGCCAGCAGCCCCGGGACAGGGATTGATCAGCCCCAGCATTTT. Translated, it gives CASSPGTGIDQPQHF.

The chain joins TRBV10-2 to TRBJ2-5; D gene unclear. The CDR3 spans 11 residues. Trimming shortened V by 7 bases and J by 3 bases, and 6 bases separated the two germline ends. Per the germline V gene, CDR1 is WSHSY and CDR2 is SAAADI. In nucleotides, the CDR3 is TGCGCCAGCACAGGTGAAGAGACCCAGTACTTC. Translation gives CASTGEETQYF.

This sequence joins TRBV10-2 and TRBJ2-2; D not certain. This CDR3 has 14 amino acids. Germline V CDR1 and CDR2: WSHSY, SAAADI. V lost 6 bases, J lost 3 bases, and 11 bases lay in between. The CDR3 sequence: CASSDRLDTGELFF. CDR3 coding DNA: TGCGCCAGCAGCGATAGACTTGACACCGGGGAGCTGTTTTTT.

The chain links TRBV7-2 to TRBJ2-5; 13 bases match TRBD2. Germline V gives CDR1 SGHTA, CDR2 FQGNSA. The junction had 9 bases not matched to a gene; V was cut back by 0 bases and J by 8 bases. The CDR3 is 17 residues long. CDR3 sequence reads: CASSLAPLLAGGDTQYF. The CDR3 nucleotides read TGTGCCAGCAGCTTAGCTCCTCTACTAGCGGGAGGGGACACCCAGTACTTC.

This clone was observed at least ten times. The chain joins TRBV6-1 to TRBJ2-7, with 9 nucleotides matching TRBD2. Germline values: CDR1 MNHNS, CDR2 SASEGT. V lost 1 base, J lost 5 bases, and 6 bases stayed unmatched. CDR3 length equals 15 residues. The CDR3 loop is CASSEGAGGPHEQYF. In DNA, the CDR3 is TGTGCCAGCAGTGAAGGGGCGGGAGGGCCCCACGAGCAGTACTTC.

The sample holds one count of this clone. V is TRBV7-2 and J is TRBJ2-3; D is perhaps TRBD2 (5 bases). The CDR3 has 15 residues. Germline CDR1 SGHTA, CDR2 FQGNSA. V shed 1 base and J shed 4 bases, with 12 bases lying between them. The CDR3 spells CASSLVLGKSDTQYF. CDR3 sequence (DNA): TGTGCCAGCAGCTTAGTCCTCGGGAAGTCAGATACGCAGTATTTT. Filled out from reference TRBV7-2 and TRBJ2-3, the complete variable domain reads GAGVSQSPSNKVTEKGKDVELRCDPISGHTALYWYRQSLGQGLEFLIYFQGNSAPDKSGLPSDRFSAERTGGSVSTLTIQRTQQEDSAVYLCASSLVLGKSDTQYFGPGTRLTVL.

The chain links TRBV3-1 (or the pseudogene TRBV3-2) to TRBJ1-1; the match to TRBD1 covers 8 bases. The CDR3 is made up of 16 amino acids. The junction had 10 bases not matched to a gene; V was cut back by 4 bases and J by 3 bases. CDR1 is LGHDT and CDR2 is YNNKEL in the germline V gene (reference sequence). As DNA, the CDR3 is TGTGCCAGCAGCCTAAGGACAGGGATAGGGGACACTGAAGCTTTCTTT. Its translation is CASSLRTGIGDTEAFF.